One sample yielded the 25 T cell receptor beta chains listed below, sequenced in a study of blood T cell repertoires in COVID-19. Assay: immunoSEQ multiplex PCR; the TCRdb copy retains only in-frame clones and omits some. The sample includes 85,000 to 95,000 clones, about 87% of them seen just once. The sequenced sample was peripheral blood. These TCRs come from a human donor with acute or convalescent COVID-19. The donor label of this sample is uncertain.

The table lists this clone with a count of one. This sample includes further DNA sequences coding for the same CDR3. The chain couples TRBV6-5 to TRBJ2-5, with a tentative D call TRBD1 (6 bases). This CDR3 spans 14 amino acids. The V and J ends lost 2 bases and 1 base respectively, with 8 bases between them. The V gene's germline CDR1 is MNHEY and CDR2 SVGAGI. The CDR3 nucleotides read TGTGCCAGCAGTTACCTGGACAGCCAAGAGACCCAGTACTTC. Encoded protein: CASSYLDSQETQYF.

This rearrangement joins TRBV5-4 to TRBJ2-7; 9 bases map to TRBD2. Trimming took 0 bases from V and 6 from J; bases not matched to a gene: 10. This CDR3 is built from 16 residues. CDR1 SGHNT and CDR2 YYREEE come from the germline V gene (reference sequence). In DNA form, the CDR3 reads TGTGCCAGCAGCTTGGGTGCGGGGGGGCCGTCTCGCGAGCAGTACTTC. Translated: CASSLGAGGPSREQYF.

The CDR3 coding sequence is TGTGCCAGCAGCCCCCCTCTAGCGGGAAAATCTGGGGCCAACGTCCTGACTTTC. Translation: CASSPPLAGKSGANVLTF. The chain recombines TRBV7-3 with TRBJ2-6; 9 bases agree with TRBD2. The germline gives CDR1 SGHTA, CDR2 FQGTGA. There are 18 residues in the CDR3. The V segment lost 5 bases and the J segment 1 base; nucleotides outside the gene matches: 9.

The genes are TRBV13 and TRBJ2-7; D is uncertain. Trimming stripped 6 bases from V and 4 bases from J, with 16 bases between. The CDR3 covers 14 residues. Germline V CDR1 and CDR2: PRHDT, FYEKMQ (reference sequence). The CDR3 coding sequence is TGTGCCAGCAGGATACGTGGGCTCGTTTACGAGCAGTACTTC. Protein product: CASRIRGLVYEQYF.

The chain recombines TRBV27 with TRBJ2-7; D remains ambiguous. Trimming pared 3 bases from V and 2 bases from J, leaving 8 bases between. CDR3 length: 13 residues. CDR1 and CDR2 (germline): MNHEY, SMNVEV (reference sequence). CDR3 amino acids: CASSFQQPYEQYF. For the CDR3, the DNA is TGTGCCAGCAGTTTTCAACAGCCCTACGAGCAGTACTTC.

This clone appeared a few times. This sequence joins TRBV15 and TRBJ2-1, with D maybe TRBD1 (6 bases). The V gene lost 3 bases and the J gene lost 9 bases, with 15 bases spanning the gap. This CDR3 has 14 amino acids. Germline V CDR1 and CDR2: LNHNV, YYDKDF (reference sequence). CDR3 DNA: TGTGCCACCAGCAGGAACAGGCAAGGGGGTGAGCAGTTCTTC. Its protein product is CATSRNRQGGEQFF.

The chain combines TRBV3-1 (or the pseudogene TRBV3-2) with TRBJ2-4; D not certain. The germline V gene encodes CDR1 LGHDT and CDR2 YNNKEL (reference sequence). The CDR3 consists of 14 residues. Trimming shortened V by 3 bases and J by 1 base, and 7 bases separated the two germline ends. The CDR3 DNA sequence: TGTGCCAGCAGCCAGCAACTGGCCAAAAACATTCAGTACTTC. It translates to CASSQQLAKNIQYF.

This clone has just one count. The V and J genes are TRBV28 and TRBJ2-3; possibly TRBD2 for D (6 bases). V lost 6 bases, J lost 2 bases, and 12 bases lay in between. The CDR3 consists of 14 residues. The V gene's germline CDR1 is MDHEN and CDR2 SYDVKM. The CDR3 DNA sequence: TGTGCCAGCAGACGACGGGAGCCCACAGATACGCAGTATTTT. It translates to CASRRREPTDTQYF.

A single count supports this clone. The genes are TRBV9 and TRBJ2-3; D may be TRBD1 (5 bases). CDR3 size: 15 residues. Looked up from germline, CDR1 is SGDLS and CDR2 is YYNGEE. Trimming pared 6 bases from V and 2 bases from J, leaving 16 bases between. The CDR3 is CASTIQGVSTDTQYF. CDR3 nucleotide sequence: TGTGCCAGCACCATTCAGGGTGTTTCCACAGATACGCAGTATTTT. The full variable domain, its missing parts supplied by reference TRBV9 and TRBJ2-3, is DSGVTQTPKHLITATGQRVTLRCSPRSGDLSVYWYQQSLDQGLQFLIQYYNGEERAKGNILERFSAQQFPDLHSELNLSSLELGDSALYFCASTIQGVSTDTQYFGPGTRLTVL.

The V and J genes are TRBV19 and TRBJ1-1, with 8 bases that match TRBD1. J was trimmed by 2 bases and V by 6 bases; bases with no gene match: 11. This CDR3 contains 16 residues. CDR1 and CDR2 (germline): LNHDA, SQIVND (reference sequence). CDR3: CASSPGSQGANTEAFF. CDR3 bases: TGTGCCAGTAGCCCTGGTAGCCAGGGGGCCAACACTGAAGCTTTCTTT.

The rearrangement uses TRBV19 and TRBJ1-6, with TRBD1 matching 9 bases. V gave up 4 bases and J gave up 6 bases; unmatched junction bases: 4. Germline V gene data show CDR1 as LNHDA and CDR2 as SQIVND (reference sequence). The CDR3 sequence is 15 residues long. The CDR3 sequence: CASSTDRGRNSPLHF. The CDR3 nucleotides read TGTGCCAGTAGTACGGACAGGGGTCGTAATTCACCCCTCCACTTT.

The rearrangement uses TRBV2 and TRBJ1-6; D is unclear. The CDR3 length is 15 residues. The V end was cut by 7 bases, the J end by 0 bases, with 10 bases between. Germline assignment: CDR1 SNHLY and CDR2 FYNNEI. CDR3 nucleotides: TGTGCCAGCATGGAAGCGAGCTCCTATAATTCACCCCTCCACTTT. Amino acids: CASMEASSYNSPLHF. Together with reference TRBV2 and TRBJ1-6, the CDR3 gives the full variable domain: EPEVTQTPSHQVTQMGQEVILRCVPISNHLYFYWYRQILGQKVEFLVSFYNNEISEKSEIFDDQFSVERPDGSNFTLKIRSTKLEDSAMYFCASMEASSYNSPLHFGNGTRLTVT.

DNA for the CDR3: TGTGCCAGCAGCCAAGGGGGCAGCAATGAGCAGTTCTTC. Its translation: CASSQGGSNEQFF. V gene TRBV3-1 (or the pseudogene TRBV3-2) combines with J gene TRBJ2-1; possibly TRBD1 for D (5 bases). CDR1 and CDR2 from the germline V gene are LGHDT and YNNKEL (reference sequence). V lost 1 base and J 6 bases, leaving 7 bases between the germline ends. There are 13 residues in the CDR3.

CDR3 DNA: TGTGCCAGTACCCTGACTAGCGGGGGGTCGGATACGCAGTATTTT. It specifies CASTLTSGGSDTQYF. V is TRBV19 and J is TRBJ2-3, with 13 bases identical to TRBD2. The germline gives CDR1 LNHDA, CDR2 SQIVND (reference sequence). The CDR3 covers 15 residues. Unmatched junction bases numbered 7, after V lost 7 bases and J lost 6 bases.

The chain links TRBV2 to TRBJ1-2; unclear D gene. CDR3 size: 12 residues. Germline V CDR1 and CDR2: SNHLY, FYNNEI. V lost 4 bases, J lost 8 bases, and 11 bases lay in between. Written as DNA, the CDR3 is TGTGCCAGCAGTGGGGCGTCTGAAGGCTACACCTTC. This translates into CASSGASEGYTF.

In nucleotides, the CDR3 is TGTGCCAGCAGTTACTCGCGGCGGAGCGAGCAGTACTTC. Amino acid sequence: CASSYSRRSEQYF. The chain recombines TRBV6-5 with TRBJ2-7; D not resolved. The CDR3 is made up of 13 amino acids. V was clipped by 0 bases and J by 6 bases, with 9 bases between them. Looked up from germline, CDR1 is MNHEY and CDR2 is SVGAGI.

This rearrangement joins TRBV19 to TRBJ1-4, with 7 bases lining up with TRBD1. The CDR3 length is 15 residues. Germline-derived CDR1 and CDR2 are LNHDA and SQIVND (reference sequence). V gave up 7 bases and J gave up 5 bases; unmatched junction bases: 10. In DNA, the CDR3 is TGTGCCAGTAAGCGGGGGACAGTACACAATGAAAAACTGTTTTTT. Translating gives CASKRGTVHNEKLFF.

The genes are TRBV28 and TRBJ2-5, with D perhaps TRBD2 (6 bases). Trimming stripped 7 bases from V and 5 bases from J, with 17 bases between. Germline V lookup: CDR1 MDHEN, CDR2 SYDVKM. This CDR3 is 14 amino acids long. This chain's CDR3 is CASKSATSGETQYF. The CDR3 DNA reads TGTGCCAGCAAGTCGGCGACTAGTGGGGAGACCCAGTACTTC.

The V call is TRBV19, the J call TRBJ2-2, with unresolved D. V was pared by 6 bases and J by 5 bases, with 10 bases between. Germline CDR1 is LNHDA and CDR2 is SQIVND (reference sequence). The CDR3 extends over 13 amino acids. The CDR3: CASSDLGTGELFF. The CDR3 DNA is TGTGCCAGTAGCGACCTAGGTACCGGGGAGCTGTTTTTT.

The chain recombines TRBV6-5 with TRBJ1-4, with D unresolved. The V gene's germline CDR1 is MNHEY and CDR2 SVGAGI. Trimming cost V 10 bases and J 8 bases, with 14 bases left between them. The CDR3 runs 12 residues. CDR3 nucleotide sequence: TGTGCCACCCGGTCACTTCGCGAAAAACTGTTTTTT. Its protein is CATRSLREKLFF.

The chain carries TRBV2 and TRBJ1-5; weak D call: TRBD1 (5 bases). Germline-derived CDR1 and CDR2 are SNHLY and FYNNEI. V lost 1 base to trimming and J lost 4 bases, with 14 bases between them. The CDR3 runs 16 residues. CDR3 region: CASSEEGSGWNQPQHF. CDR3 bases: TGTGCCAGCAGTGAAGAGGGGTCGGGTTGGAATCAGCCCCAGCATTTT.

The chain combines TRBV9 with TRBJ1-3; D is possibly TRBD1 (5 bases). Germline assignment: CDR1 SGDLS and CDR2 YYNGEE. The CDR3 is 14 residues long. V lost 4 bases and J lost 3, with 11 bases in between. The CDR3 sequence: CASSKRDFGNTIYF. DNA of the CDR3: TGTGCCAGCAGCAAACGGGACTTTGGAAACACCATATATTTT.

The chain combines TRBV2 with TRBJ1-5; tentative D call: TRBD1 (6 bases). V shed 2 bases and J shed 2 bases, with 19 bases lying between them. This CDR3 is 18 amino acids long. Germline assignment: CDR1 SNHLY and CDR2 FYNNEI. CDR3 residues: CASSERGGEAGGNQPQHF. The CDR3 bases are TGTGCCAGCAGTGAACGCGGGGGCGAAGCTGGTGGCAATCAGCCCCAGCATTTT. The full variable domain, completed using reference TRBV2 and TRBJ1-5, is EPEVTQTPSHQVTQMGQEVILRCVPISNHLYFYWYRQILGQKVEFLVSFYNNEISEKSEIFDDQFSVERPDGSNFTLKIRSTKLEDSAMYFCASSERGGEAGGNQPQHFGDGTRLSIL.

This clone appeared once. This chain joins TRBV28 and TRBJ2-1; the match to TRBD1 covers 8 bases. V was pared by 8 bases and J by 8 bases, with 5 bases of the junction left unmatched. Per germline, CDR1 MDHEN and CDR2 SYDVKM. The CDR3 loop spans 12 amino acids. The CDR3 DNA sequence: TGTGCCAGCGCCTCGACAGGGGATGAGCAGTTCTTC. It encodes CASASTGDEQFF.

The rearrangement joins TRBV6-2 or TRBV6-3 to TRBJ1-2; tentatively, D is TRBD1 (5 bases). The CDR3 contains 17 residues. From germline, CDR1 is MNHEY and CDR2 SVGEGT. Trimming removed 3 bases at V and 8 bases at J, with 25 bases between. The CDR3 spells CASSYVSAGGSSWGYTF. In DNA form, the CDR3 reads TGTGCCAGCAGTTATGTCTCTGCGGGGGGATCATCCTGGGGCTACACCTTC.